This T cell receptor (beta chain) was observed in a study of shared clonotypes between healthy human individuals (TCRdb year 2020). Regarding the research as a whole: Three men and a couple of women, aged 18 to 49 years, made up the cohort. Between about 0.94 and 8.9 billion PBMCs per donor were obtained by leukapheresis. For each donor, three plates each were used for CD4 naive and CD4 memory, two plates were used for CD8 naive, and one plate was used for CD8 memory. The study deeply sequenced blood TCR repertoires of about 5 healthy adults to estimate repertoire size and the extent of clonotype sharing between individuals. To increase sequencing depth and limit assay-specific biases, TCR repertoire library preparation and sequencing were carried out by different laboratories using diverse techniques. General study outcomes and caveats: Sampling was limited to blood, and TCR repertoires in tissue likely differ from TCR repertoires in blood. Pairwise subsampling indicated that sequencing depth was expected to affect the degree of clonotype sharing among donors. Because the study included a small number of donors, the genetic and exposure-history diversity represented was limited. Naive subsets generally had larger estimated clonotype richness than memory subsets did. Higher generation probabilities were observed for clonotypes shared by all four sorted-subset donors than for non-shared clonotypes. Incomplete sequencing was indicated by rarefaction of sorted-subset datasets, despite the large sequencing depth. Roughly 5.2% of naive CD4, roughly 3.5% of naive CD8, about 2.1% of memory CD4, and less than 0.45% of memory CD8 clonotypes were shared across several donors.

TCR CDR3 regions were amplified from genomic DNA by multiplex PCR using the deep immunoSEQ assay. For each cell subset, the extracted genomic DNA was distributed evenly across all wells of several immunoSEQ 96-well plates, and each plate served as one replicate. For sorted subsets, around 200 ng genomic DNA, equal to approximately 30,000 T cell genomes, was loaded into each replicate PCR. The purified libraries were quantified using a Qubit 3.0 fluorometer, sized with a Bioanalyzer 2100, and then quantified again using the KAPA Library Quantification kit. Every immunoSEQ 96-well plate was sequenced on a separate single-read 150-cycle Illumina NextSeq 550 flow cell. The study's processing was this. Because only junctional sequences without quality scores were contained in the immunoSEQ output, filtering matching that applied to full-length reads could not be performed. Sequences were annotated with PyIR, a Python wrapper for IgBLAST v1.9, and V/J genes and CDR3 were assigned using IMGT germline references. Reads were filtered out if the reads had weak V/J assignments (E-value above 1e-6), no CDR3, stop codons, out-of-frame junctions, or ambiguous translated residues. A V3J clonotype was defined by an identical inferred V gene, J gene, and CDR3 amino acid sequence. The percentage overlap between two repertoires was calculated by dividing the number of shared unique clonotypes by the size of the smaller repertoire. Richness of each repertoire was evaluated using RTK rarefaction, the Chao1 estimator, and Recon v2.1 estimates of unobserved clonotypes. OLGA was used to compute generation probabilities for all TCRbeta clonotypes that the gDNA method yielded from a few donors. TCRdb provides this immuneACCESS table in a form limited to in-frame rearrangements. Some clones are lacking; in checked studies, under half of them reflect an unresolved V gene, and why the rest are absent is not known. The DNA was the basis for D and trimming; V, J and clone size are from that table. This sample holds 2,100,000 or so clones; under 97% were observed only once. Around 0.13% of the sample lies in the top ten.

For this clone: The specificity of this receptor is unknown. A junction end diverges from the germline sequence, so it may reflect a read error.

The CDR3 runs 14 residues from the cysteine to the phenylalanine. Only CDR3 DNA remains: 42 bases, in frame from the first base. Per the germline V gene (reference sequence), LNHDA is the CDR1 and SQIVND is the CDR2. Healthy HIV-negative adults with no recently reported acute infections or vaccinations were included as donors. Only Caucasian adults living in Nashville, Tennessee, USA were represented among the donors. CD4+ T cells were enriched by magnetic negative selection, after which naive cells were positively selected on CD45RA and the negative fraction was taken as the memory subset. After blood collection by leukapheresis, PBMCs were isolated using Ficoll-Histopaque density gradient centrifugation and then cryopreserved in the vapor phase of liquid nitrogen. Analytical flow cytometry was used to check the purity and quantity of each magnetically sorted T cell population. Each sorted fraction had its genomic DNA isolated and then quantified by UV absorbance on a Nanodrop 2000c.

The sample comprised naive CD4+ T cells sorted from blood. What this sample's cell subset or site label stands for: CD45RA+ positively selected. This TCR was recovered from a young man in good health. The chain joins TRBV19 to TRBJ2-1; a tentative D call is TRBD2 (5 bases match). CDR3 sequence: CASSIAGTNNEQFF. The DNA reads TGTGCCAGTAGTATAGCGGGAACCAACAATGAACAGTTCTTC. The reference TRBV19 and TRBJ2-1 proteins fill in what lies around the CDR3, so the full variable domain reads DGGITQSPKYLFRKEGQNVTLSCEQNLNHDAMYWYRQDPGQGLRLIYYSQIVNDFQKGDIAEGYSVSREKKESFPLTVTSAQKNPTAFYLCASSIAGTNNEQFFGPGTRLTVL.